This T cell receptor beta chain was recorded in a study of T cell repertoires in cytomegalovirus infection. This clonotype was seen more than once but under ten times. Its specificity is not known. General study points: HLA-C-restricted CMV-specific TCR beta clonotypes were dominant in the ex vivo response.

Germline V gene sequence: CDR1 MNHEY, CDR2 SMNVEV (reference sequence). The ends were cut back, 5 bases at V and 0 bases at J, with 14 bases in the middle. This CDR3 has 16 residues. Each CDR3 protein is one row after TCRdb ran MiXCR on the reads. The data contain 340,000 or so distinct CDR3 sequences, 20% to 25% of them singletons. This clonotype was sampled from a human donor in good health (CMV status not recorded). Some clones in this sample may be carry-over from other donors' samples. This chain links TRBV27 with TRBJ2-4; no clear D. The sequences come from cultured PBMCs, collected from culture after CMV antigen stimulation. The CDR3 DNA reads TGTGCCAGCAGTCTCCGGAGCTTGCTAGCCAAAAACATTCAGTACTTC. It codes for CASSLRSLLAKNIQYF.